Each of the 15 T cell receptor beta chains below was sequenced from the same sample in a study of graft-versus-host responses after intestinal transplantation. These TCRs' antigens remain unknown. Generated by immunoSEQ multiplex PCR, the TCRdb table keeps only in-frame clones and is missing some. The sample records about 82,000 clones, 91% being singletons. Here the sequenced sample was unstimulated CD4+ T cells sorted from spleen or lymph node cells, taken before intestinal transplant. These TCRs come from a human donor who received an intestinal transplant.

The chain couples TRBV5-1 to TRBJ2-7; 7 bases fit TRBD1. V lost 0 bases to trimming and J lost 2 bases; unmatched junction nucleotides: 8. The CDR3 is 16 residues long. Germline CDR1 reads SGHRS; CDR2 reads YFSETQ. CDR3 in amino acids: CASSLAGAGGTYEQYF. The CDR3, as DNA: TGCGCCAGCAGCTTGGCCGGGGCAGGGGGAACCTACGAGCAGTACTTC.

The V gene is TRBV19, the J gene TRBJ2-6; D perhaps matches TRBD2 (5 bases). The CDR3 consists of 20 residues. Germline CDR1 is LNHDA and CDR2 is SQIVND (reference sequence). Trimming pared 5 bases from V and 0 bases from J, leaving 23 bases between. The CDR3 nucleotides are TGTGCCAGTAGTCTGCACAGCGCCGTGAGAGGGATCTCTGGGGCCAACGTCCTGACTTTC. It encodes CASSLHSAVRGISGANVLTF.

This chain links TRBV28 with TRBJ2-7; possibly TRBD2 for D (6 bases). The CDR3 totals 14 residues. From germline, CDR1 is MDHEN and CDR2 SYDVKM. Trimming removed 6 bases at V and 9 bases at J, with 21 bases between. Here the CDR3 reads CASSKGGPIIGQYF. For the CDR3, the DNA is TGTGCCAGCAGCAAGGGAGGTCCAATAATCGGGCAGTACTTC.

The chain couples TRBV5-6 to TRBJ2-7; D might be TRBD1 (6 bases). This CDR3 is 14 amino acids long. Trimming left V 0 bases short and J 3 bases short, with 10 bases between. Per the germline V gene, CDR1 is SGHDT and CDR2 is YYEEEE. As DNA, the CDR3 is TGTGCCAGCAGCTTGGTCGCAGGGGACTACGAGCAGTACTTC. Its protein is CASSLVAGDYEQYF. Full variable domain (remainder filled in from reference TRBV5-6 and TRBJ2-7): DAGVTQSPTHLIKTRGQQVTLRCSPKSGHDTVSWYQQALGQGPQFIFQYYEEEERQRGNFPDRFSGHQFPNYSSELNVNALLLGDSALYLCASSLVAGDYEQYFGPGTRLTVT.

CDR3 amino acids: CAWRIKGQPATNEKLFF. The CDR3 DNA reads as TGTGCCTGGAGGATTAAGGGGCAGCCGGCAACTAATGAAAAACTGTTTTTT. The genes are TRBV30 and TRBJ1-4; tentatively, D is TRBD1 (5 bases). The CDR3 runs 17 residues. Germline lookup yields CDR1 GTSNPN and CDR2 SVGIG (reference sequence). The germline V and J ends were trimmed by 3 bases and 0 bases, with 17 bases remaining between them.

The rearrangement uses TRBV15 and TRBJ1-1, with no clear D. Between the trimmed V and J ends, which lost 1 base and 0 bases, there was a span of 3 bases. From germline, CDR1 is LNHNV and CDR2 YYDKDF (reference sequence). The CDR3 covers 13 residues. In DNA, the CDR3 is TGTGCCACCAGCAGAGCAGTGAACACTGAAGCTTTCTTT. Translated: CATSRAVNTEAFF. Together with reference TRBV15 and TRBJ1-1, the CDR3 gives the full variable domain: DAMVIQNPRYQVTQFGKPVTLSCSQTLNHNVMYWYQQKSSQAPKLLFHYYDKDFNNEADTPDNFQSRRPNTSFCFLDIRSPGLGDTAMYLCATSRAVNTEAFFGQGTRLTVV.

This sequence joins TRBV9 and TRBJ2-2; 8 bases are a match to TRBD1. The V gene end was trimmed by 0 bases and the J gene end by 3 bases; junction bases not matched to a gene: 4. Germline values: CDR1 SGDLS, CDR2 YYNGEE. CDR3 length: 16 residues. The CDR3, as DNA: TGTGCCAGCAGCGTAGCCCAGGGGGCCTACACCGGGGAGCTGTTTTTT. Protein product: CASSVAQGAYTGELFF. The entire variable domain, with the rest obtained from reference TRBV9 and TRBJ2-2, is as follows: DSGVTQTPKHLITATGQRVTLRCSPRSGDLSVYWYQQSLDQGLQFLIQYYNGEERAKGNILERFSAQQFPDLHSELNLSSLELGDSALYFCASSVAQGAYTGELFFGEGSRLTVL.

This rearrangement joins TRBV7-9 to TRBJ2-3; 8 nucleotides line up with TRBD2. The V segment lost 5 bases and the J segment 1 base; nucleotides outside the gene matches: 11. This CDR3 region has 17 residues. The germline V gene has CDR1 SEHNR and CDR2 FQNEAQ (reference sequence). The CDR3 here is CASSPRQVRGGTDTQYF. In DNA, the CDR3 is TGTGCCAGCAGCCCTCGCCAGGTGCGGGGGGGCACAGATACGCAGTATTTT. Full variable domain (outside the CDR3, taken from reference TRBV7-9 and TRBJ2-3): DTGVSQNPRHKITKRGQNVTFRCDPISEHNRLYWYRQTLGQGPEFLTYFQNEAQLEKSRLLSDRFSAERPKGSFSTLEIQRTEQGDSAMYLCASSPRQVRGGTDTQYFGPGTRLTVL.

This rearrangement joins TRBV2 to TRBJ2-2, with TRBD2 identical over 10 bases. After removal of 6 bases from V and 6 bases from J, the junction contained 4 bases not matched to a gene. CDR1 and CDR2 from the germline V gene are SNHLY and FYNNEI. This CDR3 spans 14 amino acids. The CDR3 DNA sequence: TGTGCCAGCAGCTTACTAGCGGGGTCCGGGGAGCTGTTTTTT. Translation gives CASSLLAGSGELFF.

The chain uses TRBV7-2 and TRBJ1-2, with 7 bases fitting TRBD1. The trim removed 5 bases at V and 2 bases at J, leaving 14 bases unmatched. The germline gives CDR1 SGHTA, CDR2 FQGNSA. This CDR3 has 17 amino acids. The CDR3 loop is CASSGGFSRGQNYGYTF. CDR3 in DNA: TGTGCCAGCAGCGGCGGATTTTCCCGGGGACAGAACTATGGCTACACCTTC.

The CDR3 DNA reads as TGTGCCAGCAGAGACAGGGACAGGGATGGCTACACCTTC. Translated: CASRDRDRDGYTF. The V call is TRBV6-5, the J call TRBJ1-2, with TRBD1 matching 9 bases. The V gene's germline CDR1 is MNHEY and CDR2 SVGAGI. With 6 bases clipped from V and 6 bases from J, the junction kept 5 bases outside the gene matches. The CDR3 consists of 13 residues.

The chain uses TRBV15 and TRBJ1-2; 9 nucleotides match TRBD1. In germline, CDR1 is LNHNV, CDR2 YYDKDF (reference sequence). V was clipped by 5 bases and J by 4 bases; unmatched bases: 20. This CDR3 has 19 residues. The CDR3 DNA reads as TGTGCCACCAGCGGGCAGGATCTTGTGGGACAGGGCTATTCCTATGGCTACACCTTC. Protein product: CATSGQDLVGQGYSYGYTF. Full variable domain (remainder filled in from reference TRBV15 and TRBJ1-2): DAMVIQNPRYQVTQFGKPVTLSCSQTLNHNVMYWYQQKSSQAPKLLFHYYDKDFNNEADTPDNFQSRRPNTSFCFLDIRSPGLGDTAMYLCATSGQDLVGQGYSYGYTFGSGTRLTVV.

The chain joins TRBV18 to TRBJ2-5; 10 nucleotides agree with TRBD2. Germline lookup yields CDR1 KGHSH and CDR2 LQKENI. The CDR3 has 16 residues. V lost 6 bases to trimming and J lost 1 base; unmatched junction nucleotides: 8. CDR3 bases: TGTGCCAGCTCGCGATTCGTAGCGGGGGGCCAAGAGACCCAGTACTTC. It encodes CASSRFVAGGQETQYF.

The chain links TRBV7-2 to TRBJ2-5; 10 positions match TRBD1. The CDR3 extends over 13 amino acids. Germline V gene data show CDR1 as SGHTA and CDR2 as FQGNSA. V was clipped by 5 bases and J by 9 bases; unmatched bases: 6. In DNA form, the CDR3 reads TGTGCCAGCAGCGCGGGACAGGGGAGGGCCCAGTACTTC. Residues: CASSAGQGRAQYF.

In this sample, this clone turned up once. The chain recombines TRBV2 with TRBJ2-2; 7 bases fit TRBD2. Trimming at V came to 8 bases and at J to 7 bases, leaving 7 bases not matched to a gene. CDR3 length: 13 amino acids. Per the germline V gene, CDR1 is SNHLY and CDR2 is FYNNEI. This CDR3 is CASGAGPHGELFF. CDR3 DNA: TGTGCCAGCGGAGCGGGACCACACGGGGAGCTGTTTTTT.